The 13 T cell receptor beta chains below come from one sample, sequenced in a study of blood T cell repertoires in COVID-19. Repertoires were generated with immunoSEQ multiplex PCR, while TCRdb's copy carries only in-frame clones and drops some. The sample lists about 130,000 clones; more than 80% were seen once. The sample consisted of peripheral blood. These receptors were obtained from a human donor in a cohort sampled during active COVID-19.

The chain couples TRBV11-2 to TRBJ1-2; possible D gene TRBD1, 6 bases. Between the trimmed V and J ends, which lost 2 bases and 4 bases, there was a span of 11 bases. The CDR3 consists of 14 residues. Germline CDR1 is SGHAT and CDR2 is FQNNGV. CDR3 loop: CASSLIGQSYGYTF. In DNA, the CDR3 is TGTGCCAGCAGCTTAATCGGACAGTCCTATGGCTACACCTTC.

This clone appeared a single time. J is TRBJ2-1 and V is TRBV7-2; TRBD2 matches at 12 bases. This CDR3 is built from 15 residues. Trimming at V came to 6 bases and at J to 7 bases, leaving 7 bases not matched to a gene. From germline, CDR1 is SGHTA and CDR2 FQGNSA. The CDR3 region has the DNA TGTGCCAGCAGACCACTAGCGGGAGGTTGGAATGAGCAGTTCTTC. Protein: CASRPLAGGWNEQFF.

The V and J genes are TRBV4-2 and TRBJ1-3; 9 positions match TRBD1. Germline assignment: CDR1 LGHNA and CDR2 YNFKEQ. CDR3 length: 16 amino acids. V trimming: 0 bases; J trimming: 0 bases; junction bases outside the gene matches: 0. This CDR3 is CASSQETGGSGNTIYF. Written as DNA, the CDR3 is TGTGCCAGCAGCCAAGAGACAGGGGGCTCTGGAAACACCATATATTTT.

The J gene is TRBJ2-5, the V gene TRBV5-4; 10 bases are a match to TRBD2. From germline, CDR1 is SGHNT and CDR2 YYREEE (reference sequence). The V gene end was trimmed by 4 bases and the J gene end by 1 base; junction bases not matched to a gene: 4. The CDR3 sequence is 15 residues long. The CDR3 spells CASSLIAGGQETQYF. In DNA, the CDR3 is TGTGCCAGCAGCCTCATAGCGGGAGGCCAAGAGACCCAGTACTTC. The full variable domain, in which reference TRBV5-4 and TRBJ2-5 provide the parts outside the CDR3, is ETGVTQSPTHLIKTRGQQVTLRCSSQSGHNTVSWYQQALGQGPQFIFQYYREEENGRGNFPPRFSGLQFPNYSSELNVNALELDDSALYLCASSLIAGGQETQYFGPGTRLLVL.

The chain carries TRBV19 and TRBJ1-2; 8 bases align to TRBD1. CDR1 is LNHDA, CDR2 SQIVND, per germline (reference sequence). Losses at the gene ends were 8 bases for V and 5 bases for J; bases not matched to a gene: 13. The CDR3 is made up of 15 amino acids. The CDR3 spells CASCPGQGGRYGYTF. The CDR3 DNA follows: TGTGCCAGTTGCCCCGGACAGGGAGGACGGTATGGCTACACCTTC.

The chain employs TRBV2 and TRBJ2-1, with TRBD2 matching over 14 bases. Trimming removed 1 base from V and 9 bases from J; junction bases left unmatched: 14. CDR3 size: 19 residues. Per germline, CDR1 SNHLY and CDR2 FYNNEI. The CDR3 loop is CASSEGLAGGAVQMGEQFF. The DNA for the CDR3 is TGTGCCAGCAGTGAAGGACTAGCGGGAGGGGCGGTACAGATGGGTGAGCAGTTCTTC.

The chain uses TRBV18 and TRBJ2-5, with 11 bases identical to TRBD1. Germline CDR1 reads KGHSH; CDR2 reads LQKENI. V trimming: 1 base; J trimming: 5 bases; junction bases outside the gene matches: 3. This CDR3 comprises 15 residues. CDR3 nucleotides: TGTGCCAGCTCACCACGGACAGGGGGCTGGGAGACCCAGTACTTC. This encodes CASSPRTGGWETQYF.

The chain is built from TRBV6-2 or TRBV6-3 and TRBJ2-3, with TRBD2 identical over 10 bases. The J segment lost 0 bases and the V segment lost 2 bases, leaving 5 bases of the junction unmatched. The CDR3 length is 17 residues. Looked up from germline, CDR1 is MNHEY and CDR2 is SVGEGT. DNA for the CDR3: TGTGCCAGCAGTTACAAGCCTAGCGGGAGCAGCACAGATACGCAGTATTTT. Translated: CASSYKPSGSSTDTQYF.

The V and J genes are TRBV4-3 and TRBJ1-2; D unclear. This CDR3 region has 14 residues. Trimming left V 0 bases short and J 4 bases short, with 9 bases between. The germline V gene encodes CDR1 LGHNA and CDR2 YSLEER. The CDR3 coding sequence is TGCGCCAGCAGCCAAGATGCAGGTCTCTATGGCTACACCTTC. It encodes CASSQDAGLYGYTF.

This clone came up many times. This chain joins TRBV15 and TRBJ2-2, with 9 nucleotides matching TRBD1. The CDR3 covers 15 residues. Germline assignment: CDR1 LNHNV and CDR2 YYDKDF (reference sequence). V shed 3 bases and J 2 bases; nucleotides not matched to a gene: 1. The CDR3 region is CATSRGQGNTGELFF. The CDR3 DNA sequence: TGTGCCACCAGCAGGGGACAGGGCAACACCGGGGAGCTGTTTTTT.

This rearrangement joins TRBV11-3 to TRBJ2-3; 10 positions agree with TRBD1. J lost 2 bases, V lost 4 bases, and 12 bases had no gene match. CDR3 length: 18 amino acids. Germline values: CDR1 SGHNT, CDR2 YENEEA. In DNA form, the CDR3 reads TGTGCCAGCAGCTACTATTGGAACGGGACAGGGGTCACAGATACGCAGTATTTT. Translated, it gives CASSYYWNGTGVTDTQYF.

This clone is a singleton in its sample. The genes are TRBV6-6 and TRBJ1-1; D may be TRBD1 (5 bases). The CDR3 extends over 16 amino acids. Deletions cut 4 bases from V and 0 bases from J, with 15 bases between. CDR1 is MNHNY, CDR2 SVGAGI, per germline (reference sequence). The CDR3 loop is CASSSISSTVNTEAFF. The CDR3 nucleotides read TGTGCCAGCAGTTCCATAAGCTCGACAGTGAACACTGAAGCTTTCTTT.

In its sample, this clone was seen a few times. The sample carries other DNA sequences with the same CDR3. The chain uses TRBV19 and TRBJ1-5; 10 bases match TRBD1. CDR3 length equals 15 residues. Germline V gene sequence: CDR1 LNHDA, CDR2 SQIVND (reference sequence). V shed 7 bases and J 5 bases; nucleotides not matched to a gene: 8. The CDR3 DNA follows: TGTGCCAGTATCGCCACCGGGACAGGGGATCAGCCCCAGCATTTT. Residues: CASIATGTGDQPQHF.